Presented here are 20 T cell receptor beta chains from one specimen sequenced in a study of shared clonotypes between healthy human individuals. The data were produced by immunoSEQ multiplex PCR, yet TCRdb's version contains in-frame clones alone and is incomplete. This sample has over a million clones, with roughly 96% found just once. Sequencing was performed on naive CD4+ T cells sorted from blood. Specified subset: CD45RA+ positively selected. These receptors were taken from a man aged 25 to 40 in good health.

The chain uses TRBV6-6 and TRBJ1-4; D is possibly TRBD1 (6 bases). The germline V gene has CDR1 MNHNY and CDR2 SVGAGI (reference sequence). V gave up 5 bases and J gave up 8 bases, with 15 bases separating them. This CDR3 has 14 residues. CDR3 sequence (DNA): TGTGCCAGCAGTCTCAGGGGAGCTGACGAAAAACTGTTTTTT. It translates to CASSLRGADEKLFF.

Notes on this clone: Other DNA sequences in the same sample also yield this CDR3. The chain recombines TRBV11-3 with TRBJ2-1; the D gene is possibly TRBD2 (5 bases). There are 15 residues in the CDR3. Trimming shortened V by 5 bases and J by 0 bases, and 11 bases separated the two germline ends. Per the germline V gene, CDR1 is SGHNT and CDR2 is YENEEA. The CDR3 sequence is CASSGSGSSYNEQFF. As DNA, the CDR3 is TGTGCCAGCAGCGGGAGCGGTAGCTCCTACAATGAGCAGTTCTTC.

This clone was counted once. This sequence joins TRBV5-5 and TRBJ2-4; D uncertain. V was trimmed by 4 bases and J by 8 bases, leaving 13 bases between them. From germline, CDR1 is SGHKS and CDR2 YYEKEE (reference sequence). The CDR3 has 13 amino acids. The chain's CDR3 is CASSANPVHIQYF. DNA for the CDR3: TGTGCCAGCAGCGCGAACCCCGTCCACATTCAGTACTTC.

This clone has just one count. Other DNA sequences of this sample code for an identical CDR3. CDR3 sequence: CASSLVRNTGELFF. Here the CDR3 DNA reads TGTGCCAGCAGTTTAGTTAGAAACACCGGGGAGCTGTTTTTT. The V call is TRBV27, the J call TRBJ2-2; no reliable D call. The V end was cut by 2 bases, the J end by 2 bases, with 6 bases between. Per germline, CDR1 MNHEY and CDR2 SMNVEV (reference sequence). The CDR3 length is 14 residues.

In the case of this clone: Other nucleotide sequences in the sample specify the same CDR3. The V call is TRBV7-2, the J call TRBJ2-5; tentatively, D is TRBD2 (6 bases). Trimming pared 0 bases from V and 4 bases from J, leaving 9 bases between. The length of the CDR3 is 14 residues. In germline, CDR1 is SGHTA, CDR2 FQGNSA. CDR3 residues: CASSLARLGETQYF. CDR3 nucleotide sequence: TGTGCCAGCAGCTTAGCCAGACTAGGAGAGACCCAGTACTTC.

The V gene is TRBV6-6, the J gene TRBJ2-7, with 11 positions matching TRBD2. The germline CDR1 and CDR2 sequences are MNHNY and SVGAGI (reference sequence). J was trimmed by 5 bases and V by 4 bases; bases with no gene match: 10. The CDR3 has 16 amino acids. CDR3 region: CASSLFSGRAGNEQYF. As DNA, the CDR3 is TGTGCCAGCAGTTTATTTAGCGGGAGGGCTGGGAACGAGCAGTACTTC.

This rearrangement joins TRBV10-3 to TRBJ2-3, with D perhaps matching TRBD2 (6 bases). CDR3 length: 12 residues. V was shortened by 6 bases and J by 3 bases, with 7 bases between the two germline ends. The germline gives CDR1 ENHRY, CDR2 SYGVKD. CDR3 protein: CAIRGLTDTQYF. As DNA, the CDR3 is TGTGCCATCAGGGGACTTACAGATACGCAGTATTTT.

The chain carries TRBV7-2 and TRBJ2-7; TRBD1 agrees at 7 bases. Germline V CDR1 and CDR2: SGHTA, FQGNSA. The V and J ends lost 5 bases and 3 bases, in that order; junction bases with no gene match: 10. The CDR3 is 15 amino acids. The CDR3 DNA reads as TGTGCCAGCAGCGCTTCCGGGACAGATATCTACGAGCAGTACTTC. Its protein is CASSASGTDIYEQYF.

The chain uses TRBV5-4 and TRBJ2-2, with D perhaps TRBD1 (5 bases). Per germline, CDR1 SGHNT and CDR2 YYREEE (reference sequence). V was pared by 0 bases and J by 4 bases, with 10 bases between. The CDR3 is 15 residues long. CDR3 bases: TGTGCCAGCAGCTTGGGCCAGGGCTTCACCGGGGAGCTGTTTTTT. This sequence encodes CASSLGQGFTGELFF.

This chain connects TRBV19 to TRBJ1-5; 8 bases align to TRBD1. Germline CDR1 is LNHDA and CDR2 is SQIVND (reference sequence). The CDR3 consists of 15 residues. The V gene end was trimmed by 6 bases and the J gene end by 4 bases; junction bases not matched to a gene: 8. The chain's CDR3 is CASRSRTGKNQPQHF. The CDR3 DNA is TGTGCCAGTAGGTCCCGGACAGGGAAAAATCAGCCCCAGCATTTT.

This rearrangement joins TRBV29-1 to TRBJ2-1, with D possibly matching TRBD2 (5 bases). The CDR3 loop spans 13 amino acids. The V gene lost 1 base and the J gene lost 8 bases, with 12 bases spanning the gap. Germline V lookup: CDR1 SQVTM, CDR2 ANQGSEA. Written as DNA, the CDR3 is TGCAGCGTTGAAGGGCGGGTCACCGATGAGCAGTTCTTC. Amino acid sequence: CSVEGRVTDEQFF.

The CDR3 nucleotides read TGCGCCAGCAGCCCTGGGACAGGTGAGCAGTTCTTC. It is translated as CASSPGTGEQFF. The V call is TRBV4-1, the J call TRBJ2-1, with 8 bases lining up with TRBD1. Looked up from germline, CDR1 is MGHRA and CDR2 is YSYEKL. Losses at the gene ends were 4 bases for V and 9 bases for J; bases not matched to a gene: 2. The CDR3 has 12 residues.

This chain connects TRBV18 to TRBJ1-1, with D maybe TRBD1 (6 bases). Per germline, CDR1 KGHSH and CDR2 LQKENI. The CDR3 is made up of 12 amino acids. Deletions cut 4 bases from V and 12 bases from J, with 15 bases between. DNA for the CDR3: TGTGCCAGCTCACTAGGACAGACAGAAACTTTCTTT. Translated, it gives CASSLGQTETFF.

This chain connects TRBV19 to TRBJ1-1; 7 bases map to TRBD1. V trimming: 5 bases; J trimming: 5 bases; junction bases outside the gene matches: 11. Germline loops: CDR1 LNHDA, CDR2 SQIVND (reference sequence). The CDR3 loop spans 15 amino acids. CDR3 residues: CASSPRAGGETEAFF. DNA for the CDR3: TGTGCCAGTAGTCCCCGGGCAGGGGGTGAGACTGAAGCTTTCTTT.

This chain links TRBV9 with TRBJ2-7; D is unresolved. Trimming stripped 0 bases from V and 7 bases from J, with 17 bases between. This CDR3 is built from 15 residues. Germline assignment: CDR1 SGDLS and CDR2 YYNGEE. The CDR3 spells CASSVAPTPGREQYF. DNA of the CDR3: TGTGCCAGCAGCGTAGCCCCAACACCAGGTAGAGAGCAGTACTTC.

In nucleotides, the CDR3 is TGTGCCATCAGTAGTAAAACTAGCGGGAGGAATTATTCCTACGAGCAGTACTTC. Protein: CAISSKTSGRNYSYEQYF. The chain uses TRBV10-3 and TRBJ2-7; 12 bases match TRBD2. This CDR3 is 18 amino acids long. CDR1 and CDR2 (germline): ENHRY, SYGVKD. Losses at the gene ends were 5 bases for V and 1 base for J; bases not matched to a gene: 12.

V usage is TRBV28 and J usage is TRBJ2-7; no clear D. Germline CDR1 is MDHEN and CDR2 is SYDVKM. V shed 6 bases and J shed 3 bases, with 9 bases lying between them. This CDR3 comprises 12 residues. The CDR3 here is CASSLLRYEQYF. Written as DNA, the CDR3 is TGTGCCAGCAGCCTATTACGCTACGAGCAGTACTTC.

The chain uses TRBV27 and TRBJ1-5; D is ambiguous. Germline loops: CDR1 MNHEY, CDR2 SMNVEV (reference sequence). CDR3 length: 15 amino acids. The V gene lost 4 bases and the J gene lost 9 bases, with 19 bases spanning the gap. CDR3 residues: CASSWRAGPQGPQHF. CDR3 sequence (DNA): TGTGCCAGCAGTTGGAGGGCAGGCCCTCAAGGGCCCCAGCATTTT.

CDR3: CASSVARVGPGHEQFF. DNA of the CDR3: TGTGCCAGCAGTGTGGCGCGCGTGGGGCCGGGACATGAGCAGTTCTTC. This chain connects TRBV2 to TRBJ2-1, with D perhaps TRBD1 or TRBD2 (5 bases each). The V end was cut by 4 bases, the J end by 8 bases, with 21 bases between. This CDR3 spans 16 amino acids. In germline, CDR1 is SNHLY, CDR2 FYNNEI.

This chain joins TRBV5-1 and TRBJ2-5; D may be TRBD1 (6 bases). The CDR3 runs 15 residues. Germline V lookup: CDR1 SGHRS, CDR2 YFSETQ. Trimming cost V 0 bases and J 2 bases, with 11 bases left between them. The CDR3 spells CASSLAGVEQETQYF. The CDR3 DNA sequence: TGCGCCAGCAGCTTGGCAGGGGTCGAACAAGAGACCCAGTACTTC.